The present T cell receptor (beta chain) was sequenced within a study of early T cells in non-severe SARS-CoV-2 infection. Study context: The input, bulk RNA from unsorted whole blood, was sequenced, and chains were unpaired.

The germline V gene has CDR1 LNHDA and CDR2 SQIVND (reference sequence). Trimming removed 3 bases at V and 2 bases at J, with 11 bases between. CDR3 length: 14 residues. Attachment of unique molecular identifiers was made to individual cDNA molecules. TCRdb ran MiXCR on the 5' RACE reads and lists one entry per CDR3 protein. This sample carries about 54,000 distinct CDR3 sequences, about 7.7% of them seen once, and the ten largest clones take about 10%. This specimen was whole blood, taken at baseline. The chain links TRBV19 to TRBJ2-7; D perhaps matches TRBD1 (6 bases). This sequence was found in an adult who was a healthcare worker with PCR-confirmed SARS-CoV-2 infection or an uninfected control (not recorded which). CDR3 sequence (DNA): TGTGCCAGTAGTATGGGCAGGGGAACCTACGAGCAGTACTTC. It codes for CASSMGRGTYEQYF.